These T cell receptor beta chains were read from a single sample in a study of blood T cell repertoires in COVID-19. Sequencing was performed with immunoSEQ multiplex PCR; in TCRdb, only in-frame clones are kept and a portion is missing. The sample lists about 200,000 clones; roughly nine tenths were seen once. Source material: peripheral blood. The receptor source for this set is a woman aged 70-85 years with acute or convalescent COVID-19. Both conserved end residues are part of each CDR3. D genes are given only for firm matches. The size of a clone is reported for some rows only, either as once, few or many, or as a class for expanded clones.

TRBD2	.	TRBV5-1	TRBJ2-2	TGCGCCAGCAGCTTGGACAGCGGGGGGAACACCGGGGAGCTGTTTTTT	CASSLDSGGNTGELFF
.	few	TRBV27	TRBJ1-2	TGTGCCAGCAGTTCCCACCAGGGCACCGGTAACTATGGCTACACCTTC	CASSSHQGTGNYGYTF
.	.	TRBV21-1	TRBJ1-2	TGTGCCAGCAGCAACAGCGGGGGGGACCTATTCACGGATGGCTACACCTTC	CASSNSGGDLFTDGYTF
.	.	TRBV18	TRBJ1-1	TGTGCCAGCTCACCAGGGAGTACTGAAGCTTTCTTT	CASSPGSTEAFF
TRBD1	.	TRBV12-3/TRBV12-4	TRBJ1-2	TGTGCCAGCAGTCGGACAGGGGAAAATGGCTACACCTTC	CASSRTGENGYTF
TRBD1	.	TRBV6-5	TRBJ1-5	TGTGCCAGCAGACCTACAGGGGGCGGCAATCAGCCCCAGCATTTT	CASRPTGGGNQPQHF
.	.	TRBV2	TRBJ1-1	TGTGCCAGCAGGACGATGGGACAGAACACTGAAGCTTTCTTT	CASRTMGQNTEAFF
.	.	TRBV6-6	TRBJ1-2	TGTGCCAGCAGTTATCTTGGAGGGAACTATGGCTACACCTTC	CASSYLGGNYGYTF
TRBD1	.	TRBV9	TRBJ2-7	TGTGCCAGCACCCCGGGACAGGAGTCCTACGAGCAGTACTTC	CASTPGQESYEQYF
TRBD1	.	TRBV27	TRBJ1-2	TGTGCCAGCAGCCTTATAGGGGGACAGGGGGCGAATGGCTACACCTTC	CASSLIGGQGANGYTF
TRBD1	.	TRBV12-5	TRBJ2-1	TGTGCTAGTGGTTTAACAGGGGGCGCCTACAATGAGCAGTTCTTC	CASGLTGGAYNEQFF